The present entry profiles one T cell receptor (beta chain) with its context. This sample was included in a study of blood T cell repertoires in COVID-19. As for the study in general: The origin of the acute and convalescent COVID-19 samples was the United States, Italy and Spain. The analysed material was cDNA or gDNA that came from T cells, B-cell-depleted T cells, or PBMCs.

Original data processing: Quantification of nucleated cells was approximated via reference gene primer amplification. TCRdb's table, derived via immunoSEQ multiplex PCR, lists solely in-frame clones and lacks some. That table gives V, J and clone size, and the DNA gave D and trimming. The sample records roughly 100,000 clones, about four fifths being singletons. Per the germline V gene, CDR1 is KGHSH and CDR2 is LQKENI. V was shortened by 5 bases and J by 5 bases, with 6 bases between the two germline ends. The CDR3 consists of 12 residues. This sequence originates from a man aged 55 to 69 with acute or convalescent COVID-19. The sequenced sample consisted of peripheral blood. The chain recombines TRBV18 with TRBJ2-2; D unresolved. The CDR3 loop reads CASSSGTGELFF. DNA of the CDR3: TGTGCCAGCTCATCCGGGACCGGGGAGCTGTTTTTT.